Described below is a single T cell receptor beta chain sequence and its context. This specimen comes from a study of blood T cell repertoires in COVID-19. Original analysis: By means of reference gene primer amplification, nucleated cell counts were estimated. The method was immunoSEQ multiplex PCR; TCRdb's version includes in-frame clones alone and lacks a portion of them. The V and J calls and clone size were taken over from that table, and D and trimming were inferred from the DNA. Counted here are roughly 86,000 clones, 91% occurring once; the ten biggest clones make up over 1.5%. Germline V gene lookup returns CDR1 SGHNT and CDR2 YENEEA. V lost 5 bases and J lost 5; bases outside the gene matches: 3. The CDR3 runs 14 residues.

This receptor was identified in a woman aged 50 to 60 in a cohort sampled during active COVID-19. This chain joins TRBV11-3 and TRBJ1-4; 9 positions match TRBD1. Material for sequencing was peripheral blood. This CDR3 reads CASSGDRANEKLFF. The CDR3 DNA follows: TGTGCCAGCAGCGGGGACAGGGCGAATGAAAAACTGTTTTTT.